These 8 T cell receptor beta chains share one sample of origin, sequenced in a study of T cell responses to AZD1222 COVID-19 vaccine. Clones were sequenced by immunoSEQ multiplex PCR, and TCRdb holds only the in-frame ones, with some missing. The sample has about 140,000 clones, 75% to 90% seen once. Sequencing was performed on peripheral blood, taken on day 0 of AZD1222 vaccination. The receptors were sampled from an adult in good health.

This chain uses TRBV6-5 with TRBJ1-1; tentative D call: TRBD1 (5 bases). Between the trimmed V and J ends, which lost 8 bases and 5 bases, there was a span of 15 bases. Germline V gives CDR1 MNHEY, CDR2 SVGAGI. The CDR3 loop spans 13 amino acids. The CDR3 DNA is TGTGCCAGCGGTACCGGAGGACATACTGAAGCTTTCTTT. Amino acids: CASGTGGHTEAFF.

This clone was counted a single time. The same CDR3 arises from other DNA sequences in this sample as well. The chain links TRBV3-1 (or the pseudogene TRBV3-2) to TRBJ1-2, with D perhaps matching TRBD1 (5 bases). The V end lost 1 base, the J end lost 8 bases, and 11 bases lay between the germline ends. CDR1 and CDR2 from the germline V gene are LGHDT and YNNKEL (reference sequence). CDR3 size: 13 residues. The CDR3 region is CASSQGGVGGYTF. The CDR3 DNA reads TGTGCCAGCAGCCAAGGAGGGGTCGGCGGCTACACCTTC.

The CDR3 nucleotides read TGCGCCAGCAGCCAAGAGTTGCGGGGGAAAACTAACTATGGCTACACCTTC. This sequence encodes CASSQELRGKTNYGYTF. The gene calls are TRBV4-1 and TRBJ1-2, with D perhaps matching TRBD1 (5 bases). CDR3 size: 17 residues. The V end lost 0 bases, the J end lost 0 bases, and 14 bases lay between the germline ends. Per the germline V gene, CDR1 is MGHRA and CDR2 is YSYEKL.

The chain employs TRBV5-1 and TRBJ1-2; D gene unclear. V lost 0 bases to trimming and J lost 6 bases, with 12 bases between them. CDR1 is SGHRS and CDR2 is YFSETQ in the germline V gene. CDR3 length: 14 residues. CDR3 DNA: TGCGCCAGCAGCTTGGACTCAGGTTTAGATGGCTACACCTTC. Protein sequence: CASSLDSGLDGYTF.

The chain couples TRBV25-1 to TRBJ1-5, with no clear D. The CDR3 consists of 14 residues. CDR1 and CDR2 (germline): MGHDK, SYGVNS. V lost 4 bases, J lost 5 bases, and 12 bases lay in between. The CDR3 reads CASSVSGSYQPQHF. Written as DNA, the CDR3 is TGTGCCAGCAGTGTTTCCGGGAGCTATCAGCCCCAGCATTTT.

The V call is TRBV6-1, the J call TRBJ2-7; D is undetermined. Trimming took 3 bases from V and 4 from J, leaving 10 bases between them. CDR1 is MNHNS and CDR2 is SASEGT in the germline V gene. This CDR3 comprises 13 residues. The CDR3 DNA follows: TGTGCCAGCAGTGACATGGCCTTTTACGAGCAGTACTTC. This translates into CASSDMAFYEQYF.

The CDR3 protein is CSASPGTGMNTEAFF. CDR3 DNA: TGCAGTGCTAGTCCCGGGACAGGTATGAACACTGAAGCTTTCTTT. The chain carries TRBV20-1 and TRBJ1-1; 8 positions match TRBD1. Germline V gene data show CDR1 as DFQATT and CDR2 as SNEGSKA (reference sequence). Unmatched junction bases numbered 6, after V lost 3 bases and J lost 0 bases. CDR3 length: 15 residues.

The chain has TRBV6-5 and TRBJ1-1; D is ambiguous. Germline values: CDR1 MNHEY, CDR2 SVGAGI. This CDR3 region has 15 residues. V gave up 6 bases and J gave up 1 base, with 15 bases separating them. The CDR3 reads CASRPRTAPNTEAFF. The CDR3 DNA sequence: TGTGCCAGCAGACCCCGGACGGCCCCGAACACTGAAGCTTTCTTT.